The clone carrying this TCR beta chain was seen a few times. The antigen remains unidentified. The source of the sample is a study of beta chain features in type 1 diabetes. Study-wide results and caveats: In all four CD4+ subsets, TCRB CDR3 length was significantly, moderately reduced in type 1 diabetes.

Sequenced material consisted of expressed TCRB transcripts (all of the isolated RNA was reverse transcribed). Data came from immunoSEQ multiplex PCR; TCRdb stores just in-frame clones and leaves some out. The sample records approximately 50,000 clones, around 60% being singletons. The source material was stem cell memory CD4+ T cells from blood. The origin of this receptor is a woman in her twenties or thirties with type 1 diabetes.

In DNA form, the CDR3 reads TGTGCCAGCAGCGTTCCAGCCCGGGGACTAGCGGGAGCAGTAAGCAATGAGCAGTTCTTC. Translation: CASSVPARGLAGAVSNEQFF. V gene TRBV9 combines with J gene TRBJ2-1; 14 nucleotides agree with TRBD2. Germline CDR1 SGDLS, CDR2 YYNGEE. CDR3 length equals 20 residues. V shed 2 bases and J 6 bases; nucleotides not matched to a gene: 16.